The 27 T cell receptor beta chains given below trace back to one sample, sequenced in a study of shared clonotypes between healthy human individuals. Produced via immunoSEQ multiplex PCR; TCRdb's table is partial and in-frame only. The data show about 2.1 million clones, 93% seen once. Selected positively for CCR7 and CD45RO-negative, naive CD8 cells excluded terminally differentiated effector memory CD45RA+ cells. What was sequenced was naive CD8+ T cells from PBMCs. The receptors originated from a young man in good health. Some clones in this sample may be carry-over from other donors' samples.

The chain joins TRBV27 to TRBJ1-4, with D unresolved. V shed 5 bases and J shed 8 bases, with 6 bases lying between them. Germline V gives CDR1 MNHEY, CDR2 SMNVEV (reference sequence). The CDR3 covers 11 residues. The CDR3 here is CASSPTEKLFF. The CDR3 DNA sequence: TGTGCCAGCAGTCCTACCGAAAAACTGTTTTTT.

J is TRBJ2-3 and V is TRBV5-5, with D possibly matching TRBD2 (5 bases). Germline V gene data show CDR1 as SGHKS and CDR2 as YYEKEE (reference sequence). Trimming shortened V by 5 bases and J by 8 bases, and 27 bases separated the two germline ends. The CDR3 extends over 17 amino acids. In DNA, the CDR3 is TGTGCCAGCAGTGCCGAGTGGTGGGAGAGAAATACACGTACGCAGTATTTT. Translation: CASSAEWWERNTRTQYF.

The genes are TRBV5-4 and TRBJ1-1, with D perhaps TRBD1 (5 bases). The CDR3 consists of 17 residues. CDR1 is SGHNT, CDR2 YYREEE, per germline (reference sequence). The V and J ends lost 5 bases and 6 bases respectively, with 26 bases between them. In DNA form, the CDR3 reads TGTGCCAGCAGACCACTTAGGGTGACAGCCGGCGGGCCTGAAGCTTTCTTT. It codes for CASRPLRVTAGGPEAFF.

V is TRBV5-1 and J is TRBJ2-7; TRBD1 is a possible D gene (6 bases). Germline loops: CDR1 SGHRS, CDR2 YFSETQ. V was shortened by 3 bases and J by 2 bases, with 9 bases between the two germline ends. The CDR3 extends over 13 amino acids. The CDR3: CASSWTVAYEQYF. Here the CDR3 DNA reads TGCGCCAGCAGCTGGACAGTTGCCTACGAGCAGTACTTC.

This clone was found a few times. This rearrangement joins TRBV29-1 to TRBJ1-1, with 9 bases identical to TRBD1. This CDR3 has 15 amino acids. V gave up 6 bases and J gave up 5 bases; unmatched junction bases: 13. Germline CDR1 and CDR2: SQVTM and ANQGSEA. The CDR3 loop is CSVAGTGYLGTEAFF. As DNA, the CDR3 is TGCAGCGTGGCCGGGACAGGGTACTTGGGTACTGAAGCTTTCTTT.

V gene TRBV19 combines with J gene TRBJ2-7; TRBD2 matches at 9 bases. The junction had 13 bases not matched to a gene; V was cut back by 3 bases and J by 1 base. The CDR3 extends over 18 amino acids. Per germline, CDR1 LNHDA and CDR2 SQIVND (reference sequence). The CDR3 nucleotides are TGTGCCAGTAGTATCTCGAGACTAGCGGAACGAGCATCCTACGAGCAGTACTTC. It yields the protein CASSISRLAERASYEQYF. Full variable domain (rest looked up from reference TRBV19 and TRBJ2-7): DGGITQSPKYLFRKEGQNVTLSCEQNLNHDAMYWYRQDPGQGLRLIYYSQIVNDFQKGDIAEGYSVSREKKESFPLTVTSAQKNPTAFYLCASSISRLAERASYEQYFGPGTRLTVT.

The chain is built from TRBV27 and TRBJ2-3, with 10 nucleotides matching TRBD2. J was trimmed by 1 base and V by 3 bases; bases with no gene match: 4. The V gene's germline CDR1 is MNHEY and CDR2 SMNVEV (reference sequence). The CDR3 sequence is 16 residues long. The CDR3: CASSFLAGAGTDTQYF. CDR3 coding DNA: TGTGCCAGCAGTTTCCTAGCGGGAGCTGGCACAGATACGCAGTATTTT.

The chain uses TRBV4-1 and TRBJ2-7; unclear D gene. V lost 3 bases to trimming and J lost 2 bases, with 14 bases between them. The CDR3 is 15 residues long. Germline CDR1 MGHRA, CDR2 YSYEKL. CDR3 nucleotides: TGCGCCAGCAGCCATGCTTCCGGCCGAACCTACGAGCAGTACTTC. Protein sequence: CASSHASGRTYEQYF.

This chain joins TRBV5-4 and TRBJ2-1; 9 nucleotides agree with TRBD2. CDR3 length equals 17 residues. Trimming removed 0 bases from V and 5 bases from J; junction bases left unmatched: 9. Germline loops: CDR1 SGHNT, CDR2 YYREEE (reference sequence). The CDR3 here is CASSLGGGGLSDNEQFF. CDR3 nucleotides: TGTGCCAGCAGCTTGGGCGGGGGGGGCCTCAGCGACAATGAGCAGTTCTTC.

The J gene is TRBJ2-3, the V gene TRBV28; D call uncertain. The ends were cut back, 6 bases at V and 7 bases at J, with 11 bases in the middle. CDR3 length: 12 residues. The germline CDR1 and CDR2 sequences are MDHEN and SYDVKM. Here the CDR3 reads CASSTFPHTQYF. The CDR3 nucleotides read TGTGCCAGCAGCACTTTTCCGCATACGCAGTATTTT.

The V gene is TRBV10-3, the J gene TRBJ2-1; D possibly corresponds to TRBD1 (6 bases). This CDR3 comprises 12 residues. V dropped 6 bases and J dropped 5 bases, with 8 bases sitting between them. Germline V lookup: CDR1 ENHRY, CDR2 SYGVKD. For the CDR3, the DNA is TGTGCCATCAGCACAGGGCACAATGAGCAGTTCTTC. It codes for CAISTGHNEQFF.

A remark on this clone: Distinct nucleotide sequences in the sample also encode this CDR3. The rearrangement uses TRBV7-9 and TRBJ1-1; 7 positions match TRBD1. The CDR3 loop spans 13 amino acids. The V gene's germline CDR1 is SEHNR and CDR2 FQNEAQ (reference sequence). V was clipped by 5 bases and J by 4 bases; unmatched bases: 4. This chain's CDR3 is CASSPDRATEAFF. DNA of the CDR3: TGTGCCAGCAGCCCCGACAGGGCCACTGAAGCTTTCTTT. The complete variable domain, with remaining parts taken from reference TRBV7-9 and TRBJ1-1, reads DTGVSQNPRHKITKRGQNVTFRCDPISEHNRLYWYRQTLGQGPEFLTYFQNEAQLEKSRLLSDRFSAERPKGSFSTLEIQRTEQGDSAMYLCASSPDRATEAFFGQGTRLTVV.

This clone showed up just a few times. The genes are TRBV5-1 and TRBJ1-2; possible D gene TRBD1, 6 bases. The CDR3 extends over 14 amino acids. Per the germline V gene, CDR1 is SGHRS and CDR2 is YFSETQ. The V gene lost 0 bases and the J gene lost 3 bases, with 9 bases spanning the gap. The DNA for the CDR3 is TGCGCCAGCAGCTTGGACAGGGAATACTATGGCTACACCTTC. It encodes CASSLDREYYGYTF. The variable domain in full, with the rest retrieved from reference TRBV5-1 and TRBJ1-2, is KAGVTQTPRYLIKTRGQQVTLSCSPISGHRSVSWYQQTPGQGLQFLFEYFSETQRNKGNFPGRFSGRQFSNSRSEMNVSTLELGDSALYLCASSLDREYYGYTFGSGTRLTVV.

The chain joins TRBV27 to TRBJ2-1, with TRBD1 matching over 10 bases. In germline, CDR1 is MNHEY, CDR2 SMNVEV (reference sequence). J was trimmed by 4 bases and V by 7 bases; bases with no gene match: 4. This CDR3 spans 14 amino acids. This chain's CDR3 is CASTPGQGYNEQFF. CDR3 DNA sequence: TGTGCCAGCACCCCGGGACAGGGGTACAATGAGCAGTTCTTC.

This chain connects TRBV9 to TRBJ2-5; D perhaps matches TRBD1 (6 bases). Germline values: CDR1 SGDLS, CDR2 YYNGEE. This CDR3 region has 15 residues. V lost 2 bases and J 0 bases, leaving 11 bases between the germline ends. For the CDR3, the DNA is TGTGCCAGCAGCGTGTCTGGGACACACCAAGAGACCCAGTACTTC. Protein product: CASSVSGTHQETQYF.

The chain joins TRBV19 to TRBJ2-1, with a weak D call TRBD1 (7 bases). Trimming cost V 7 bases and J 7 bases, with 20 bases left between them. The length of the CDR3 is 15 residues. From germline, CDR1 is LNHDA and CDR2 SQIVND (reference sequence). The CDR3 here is CASTETGEVSNEQFF. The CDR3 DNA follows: TGTGCCAGTACGGAAACAGGGGAGGTTTCTAATGAGCAGTTCTTC.

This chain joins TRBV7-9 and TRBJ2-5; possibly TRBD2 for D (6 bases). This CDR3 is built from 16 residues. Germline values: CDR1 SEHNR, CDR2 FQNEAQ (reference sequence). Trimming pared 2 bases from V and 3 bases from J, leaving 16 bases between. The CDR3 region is CASSLTGEGTEETQYF. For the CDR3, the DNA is TGTGCCAGCAGCTTAACCGGAGAGGGGACTGAAGAGACCCAGTACTTC.

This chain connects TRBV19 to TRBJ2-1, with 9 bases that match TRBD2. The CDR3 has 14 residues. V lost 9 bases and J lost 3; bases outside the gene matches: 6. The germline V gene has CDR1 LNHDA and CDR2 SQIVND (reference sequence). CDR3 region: CASRLADNYNEQFF. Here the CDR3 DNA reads TGTGCCAGCAGACTAGCGGACAACTACAATGAGCAGTTCTTC.

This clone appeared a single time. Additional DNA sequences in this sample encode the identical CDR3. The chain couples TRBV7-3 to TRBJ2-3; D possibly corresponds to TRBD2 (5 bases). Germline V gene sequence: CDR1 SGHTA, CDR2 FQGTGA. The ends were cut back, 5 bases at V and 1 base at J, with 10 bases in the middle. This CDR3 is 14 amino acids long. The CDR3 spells CASSLDGGTDTQYF. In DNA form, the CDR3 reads TGTGCCAGCAGCCTCGACGGGGGCACAGATACGCAGTATTTT.

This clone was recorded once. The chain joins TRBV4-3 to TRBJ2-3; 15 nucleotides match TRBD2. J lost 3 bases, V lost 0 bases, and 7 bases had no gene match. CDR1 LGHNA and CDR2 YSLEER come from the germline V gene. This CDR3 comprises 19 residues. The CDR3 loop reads CASSQDGLAGGPGTDTQYF. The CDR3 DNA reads TGCGCCAGCAGCCAAGACGGACTAGCGGGAGGGCCGGGGACAGATACGCAGTATTTT.

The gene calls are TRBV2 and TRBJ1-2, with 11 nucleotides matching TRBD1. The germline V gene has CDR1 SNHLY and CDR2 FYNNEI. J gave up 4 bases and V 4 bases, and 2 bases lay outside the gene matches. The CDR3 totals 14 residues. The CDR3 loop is CASSGTGGVYGYTF. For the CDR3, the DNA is TGTGCCAGCAGTGGGACAGGGGGCGTCTATGGCTACACCTTC.

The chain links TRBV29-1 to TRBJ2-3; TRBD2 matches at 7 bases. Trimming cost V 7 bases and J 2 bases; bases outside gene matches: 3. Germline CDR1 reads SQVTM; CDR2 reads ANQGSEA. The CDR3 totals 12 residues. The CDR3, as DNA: TGCAGCGGGCGACTAGCCACAGATACGCAGTATTTT. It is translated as CSGRLATDTQYF.

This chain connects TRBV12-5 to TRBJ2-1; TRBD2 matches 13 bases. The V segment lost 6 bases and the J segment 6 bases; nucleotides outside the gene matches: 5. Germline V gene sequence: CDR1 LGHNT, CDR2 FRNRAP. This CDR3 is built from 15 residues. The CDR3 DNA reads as TGTGCTAGTGGGTCCGGGACTAGCGGGACCAATGAGCAGTTCTTC. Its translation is CASGSGTSGTNEQFF.

CDR3 sequence: CASSVGDRVNTIYF. The CDR3 nucleotides read TGTGCCAGCAGCGTAGGGGACAGGGTAAACACCATATATTTT. V gene TRBV9 combines with J gene TRBJ1-3; 9 bases agree with TRBD1. CDR1 and CDR2 from the germline V gene are SGDLS and YYNGEE. CDR3 length equals 14 residues. The V segment lost 0 bases and the J segment 6 bases; nucleotides outside the gene matches: 1.

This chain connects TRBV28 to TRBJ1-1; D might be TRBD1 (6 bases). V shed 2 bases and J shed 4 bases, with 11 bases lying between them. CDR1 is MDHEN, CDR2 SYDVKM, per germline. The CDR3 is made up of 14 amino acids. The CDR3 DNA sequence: TGTGCCAGCAGTTTAAGGGGGGCGGGCACTGAAGCTTTCTTT. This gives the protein CASSLRGAGTEAFF.

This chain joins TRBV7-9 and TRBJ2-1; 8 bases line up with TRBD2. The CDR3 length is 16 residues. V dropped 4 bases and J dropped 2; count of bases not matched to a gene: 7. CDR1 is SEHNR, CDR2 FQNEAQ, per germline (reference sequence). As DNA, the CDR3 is TGTGCCAGCAGCTCCTCACTAGCGGAAACCTACAATGAGCAGTTCTTC. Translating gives CASSSSLAETYNEQFF.

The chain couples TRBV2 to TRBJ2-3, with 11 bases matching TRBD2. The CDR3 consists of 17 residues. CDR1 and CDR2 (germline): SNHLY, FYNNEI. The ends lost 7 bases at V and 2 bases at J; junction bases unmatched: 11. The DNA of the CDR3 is TGTGCCAGCAAGGTGCTAGCGGGAGGAGAGTACACAGATACGCAGTATTTT. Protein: CASKVLAGGEYTDTQYF. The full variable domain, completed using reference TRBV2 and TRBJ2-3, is EPEVTQTPSHQVTQMGQEVILRCVPISNHLYFYWYRQILGQKVEFLVSFYNNEISEKSEIFDDQFSVERPDGSNFTLKIRSTKLEDSAMYFCASKVLAGGEYTDTQYFGPGTRLTVL.